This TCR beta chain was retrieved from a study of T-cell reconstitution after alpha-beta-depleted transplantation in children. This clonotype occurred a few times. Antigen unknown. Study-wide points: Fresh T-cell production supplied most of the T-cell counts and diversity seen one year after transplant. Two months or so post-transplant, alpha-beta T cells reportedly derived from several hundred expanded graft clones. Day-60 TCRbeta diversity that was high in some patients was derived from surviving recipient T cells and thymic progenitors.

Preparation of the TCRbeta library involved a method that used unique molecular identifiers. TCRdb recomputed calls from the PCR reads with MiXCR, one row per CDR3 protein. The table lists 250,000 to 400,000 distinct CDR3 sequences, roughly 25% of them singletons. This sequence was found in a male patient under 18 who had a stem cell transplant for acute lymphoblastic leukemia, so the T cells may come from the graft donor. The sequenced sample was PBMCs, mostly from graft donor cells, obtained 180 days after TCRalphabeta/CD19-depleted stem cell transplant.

The CDR3 DNA sequence: TGTGCCAGCAGTTACAATTGGGGGACAGGGCTTGTTGGGCTGTTTTTT. Translating gives CASSYNWGTGLVGLFF. The rearrangement uses TRBV6-5 and TRBJ1-4, with 9 bases matching TRBD1. Trimming took 2 bases from V and 14 from J; bases not matched to a gene: 15. This CDR3 has 16 amino acids. CDR1 is MNHEY, CDR2 SVGAGI, per germline.